This paragraph covers one TCR beta chain sequence. As yet, its antigen is unknown. Unique molecular identifiers tagged the TCR beta cDNA libraries. Input populations of about 0.9 to 10 million T cells gave rise to approximately 500,000 cDNA molecules. Using its own MiXCR run on the PCR reads, TCRdb lists one record per CDR3 protein. This table has about 770,000 distinct CDR3 sequences, around 45% appearing once. Germline V lookup: CDR1 MGHDK, CDR2 SYGVNS. The junction had 2 bases not matched to a gene; V was cut back by 1 base and J by 9 bases. The CDR3 length is 13 residues. The sample belongs to a study of post-analysis software for immune sequencing data. Study outcomes and limitations: Samples prepared in the same batch strongly co-clustered by F measure. Controls had significantly higher normalized Chao1 diversity than multiple sclerosis patients. Five or six TRBV segments were significantly more frequent in patients than in controls. TRBV5-6, TRBV5-1 and TRBV20-1 were among these segments.

V gene TRBV25-1 combines with J gene TRBJ2-1, with TRBD2 identical over 8 bases. This receptor was obtained from a girl under 18 with multiple sclerosis. Sequencing was performed on blood. The CDR3 loop reads CASSELGLVEQFF. The CDR3 bases are TGTGCCAGCAGTGAATTGGGACTAGTTGAGCAGTTCTTC.